This is a list of T cell receptor beta chains from one sample in a study of blood T cell repertoires in COVID-19. Sequencing used immunoSEQ multiplex PCR; TCRdb keeps in-frame clones, though not all of them. The sample contains 200,000 or so clones, roughly 84% of which appear only once. Sequencing used peripheral blood. These receptors were obtained from a man aged 50-59 years with COVID-19, enrolled during active disease. Each CDR3 is given with its conserved first and last residue. The D gene is left open where the match is weak.

v_gene	j_gene	d_gene	CDR3aa
TRBV14	TRBJ2-3	TRBD2	CASSQLAGGPTDTQYF
TRBV5-1	TRBJ2-1	TRBD2	CASSFSGSLLNEQFF
TRBV7-6	TRBJ2-1	TRBD1	CASSSQPRTGNEQFF
TRBV11-2	TRBJ1-2	-	CASRSYGENYGYTF
TRBV6-5	TRBJ2-2	TRBD1	CASSQSGQHTGELFF
TRBV7-2	TRBJ1-5	TRBD1	CASSRGQGLVQPQHF
TRBV5-8	TRBJ2-4	-	CASSSRGAKNIQYF
TRBV15	TRBJ1-2	-	CATSRELGSDYGYTF
TRBV6-5	TRBJ2-2	-	CASSQGSDTGELFF
TRBV15	TRBJ2-5	TRBD2	CATSRVPSGSRETQYF
TRBV6-2/TRBV6-3	TRBJ2-2	TRBD2	CASRPGLAGPTNTGELFF
TRBV5-1	TRBJ1-3	-	CASSQGQGGNTIYF
TRBV7-8	TRBJ1-1	TRBD1	CASSFGQGAFTEAFF
TRBV19	TRBJ2-7	TRBD2	CASSIRGGTSSSSLLSRVYEQYF
TRBV5-4	TRBJ2-7	TRBD2	CASSPGTSDTYEQYF
TRBV30	TRBJ1-5	TRBD1	CAWSVRGQGNQPQHF
TRBV7-2	TRBJ2-2	-	CASSMGGLGTGELFF
TRBV30	TRBJ2-3	TRBD2	CAWSFSGTWDTQYF
TRBV5-1	TRBJ2-7	-	CASGLPTGRDSYEQYF
TRBV10-3	TRBJ2-1	TRBD2	CAISSTSGAMDEQFF
TRBV7-2	TRBJ1-2	TRBD1	CASSPRTGSDGYTF
TRBV6-2/TRBV6-3	TRBJ2-3	-	CASSYSTGPSTDTQYF
TRBV27	TRBJ1-6	TRBD1	CASSITGDYSPLHF
TRBV28	TRBJ2-7	-	CASSPRFWRAGDEQYF
TRBV27	TRBJ2-1	TRBD2	CASSLLRGSSYNEQFF
TRBV27	TRBJ2-7	TRBD1	CASKTGLYEQYF
TRBV11-3	TRBJ2-2	-	CASSLSTGPAGELFF
TRBV7-2	TRBJ1-1	TRBD1	CASSLVPGTGNEAFF
TRBV6-5	TRBJ2-2	TRBD1	CASSYSGTGPGELFF
TRBV21-1	TRBJ1-1	-	CASTLKQGGKNTEAFF
TRBV5-1	TRBJ1-6	-	CASSLRENNSPLHF